The entry below gives a single T cell receptor (beta chain) sequence along with its context. The antigen is unknown. The PCR made use of 60 Vbeta and 13 Jbeta primers. The assay was immunoSEQ multiplex PCR, and TCRdb's table has in-frame clones only and misses some. This sample has 130,000 or so clones; 70% to 85% occur once, and the top ten carry less than 2%. This sample is part of a study of cytomegalovirus exposure and HLA in healthy donors. The germline V and J ends were trimmed by 4 bases and 4 bases, with 15 bases remaining between them. This CDR3 region has 15 residues. CDR1 MDHEN and CDR2 SYDVKM come from the germline V gene. At sampling all donors were nominally healthy, likely with unrecorded immune exposures. Whole-study results and caveats: Further analysis was carried out later, and it showed several of the most significant clusters appearing linked to common viral pathogens.

This TCR derives from a woman aged 40 to 50 in good health and CMV-seronegative. Sequencing was carried out using PBMCs. V gene TRBV28 combines with J gene TRBJ2-3, with D perhaps matching TRBD1 (7 bases). The CDR3 protein is CASSYRGRGADTQYF. CDR3 sequence (DNA): TGTGCCAGCAGTTATAGGGGGCGCGGGGCAGATACGCAGTATTTT.